This T cell receptor beta chain was obtained from a study of cytomegalovirus exposure and HLA in healthy donors. Trimming took 5 bases from V and 3 from J, leaving 11 bases between them. The CDR3 is 15 amino acids. From germline, CDR1 is SNHLY and CDR2 FYNNEI. Primers: 60 Vbeta forward and 13 Jbeta reverse. Sequenced by immunoSEQ multiplex PCR; TCRdb stores in-frame clones only, minus some. The table includes 95,000 to 110,000 clones, 70% to 80% detected once. The TCR was taken from a man younger than 35 in good health and CMV-seronegative. The genes are TRBV2 and TRBJ1-6, with D unclear. The sequencing input was PBMCs. CDR3 region: CASSLQQVYNSPLHF. As DNA, the CDR3 is TGTGCCAGCAGTCTACAGCAAGTCTATAATTCACCCCTCCACTTT.